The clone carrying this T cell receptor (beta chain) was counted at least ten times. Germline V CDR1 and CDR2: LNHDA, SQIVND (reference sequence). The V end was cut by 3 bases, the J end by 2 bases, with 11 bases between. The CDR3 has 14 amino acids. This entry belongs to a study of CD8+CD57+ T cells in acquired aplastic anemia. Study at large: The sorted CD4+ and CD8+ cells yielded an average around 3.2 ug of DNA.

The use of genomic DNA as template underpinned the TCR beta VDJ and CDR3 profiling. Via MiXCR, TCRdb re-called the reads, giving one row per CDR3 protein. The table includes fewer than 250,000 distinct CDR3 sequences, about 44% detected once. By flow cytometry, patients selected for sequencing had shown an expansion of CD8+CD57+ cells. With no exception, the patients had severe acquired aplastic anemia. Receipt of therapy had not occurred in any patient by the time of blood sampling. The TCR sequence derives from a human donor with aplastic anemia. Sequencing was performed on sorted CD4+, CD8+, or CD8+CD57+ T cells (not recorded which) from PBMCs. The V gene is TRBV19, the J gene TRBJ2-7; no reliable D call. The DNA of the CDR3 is TGTGCCAGTAGTATTGGGTACAGTCCCTACGAGCAGTACTTC. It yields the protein CASSIGYSPYEQYF.